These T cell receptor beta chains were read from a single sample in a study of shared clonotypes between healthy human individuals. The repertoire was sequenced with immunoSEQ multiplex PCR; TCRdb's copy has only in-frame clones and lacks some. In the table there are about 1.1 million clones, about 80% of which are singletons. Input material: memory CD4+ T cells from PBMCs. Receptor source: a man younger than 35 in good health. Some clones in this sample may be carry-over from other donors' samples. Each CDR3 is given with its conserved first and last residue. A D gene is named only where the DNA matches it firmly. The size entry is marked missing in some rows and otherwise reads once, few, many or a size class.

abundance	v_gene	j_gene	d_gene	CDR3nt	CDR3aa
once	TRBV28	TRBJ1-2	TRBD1	TGTGCCACCGCGACAGGGAACTATGGCTACACCTTC	CATATGNYGYTF
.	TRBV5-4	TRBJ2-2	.	TGTGCCAGCAGCTTGGTAGCCACCGGGGAGCTGTTTTTT	CASSLVATGELFF
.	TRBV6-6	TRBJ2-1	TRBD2	TGTGCCAGCAGTTTTAGCGGGAGCACCTACAATGAGCAGTTCTTC	CASSFSGSTYNEQFF
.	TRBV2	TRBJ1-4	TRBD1	TGTGCCAGCCGGCGGGACAGGGTCCCTAATGAAAAACTGTTTTTT	CASRRDRVPNEKLFF
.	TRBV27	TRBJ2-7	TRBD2	TGTGCCAGCAGTTTATCTAGCGGGAGATCCTACGAGCAGTACTTC	CASSLSSGRSYEQYF
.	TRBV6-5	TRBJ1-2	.	TGTGCCAGCAGACTCGTGGGGGGCTACACCTTC	CASRLVGGYTF
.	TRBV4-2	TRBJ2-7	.	TGTGCCAGCAGCCAAGCGGGTCCAGGGGCTTGGCAGTACTTC	CASSQAGPGAWQYF
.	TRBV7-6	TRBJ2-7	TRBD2	TGTGCCAGCAGCTTACGGCTAGCGGGAGTGGGTCAAAGCTACGAGCAGTACTTC	CASSLRLAGVGQSYEQYF
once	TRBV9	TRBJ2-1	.	TGTGCCAGCAGCGTAGGGTTAGGGGGGAGGTCCTACAATGAGCAGTTCTTC	CASSVGLGGRSYNEQFF
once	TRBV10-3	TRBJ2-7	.	TGTGCCATCAGTGAGAGGACAGCCTACGAGCAGTACTTC	CAISERTAYEQYF
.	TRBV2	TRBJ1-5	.	TGTGCCAGCAGTGAACTTCAGCAGCCGCAGCCCCAGCATTTT	CASSELQQPQPQHF
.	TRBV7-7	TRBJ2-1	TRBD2	TGTGCCAGCAGCTTAATAGCGGGAGCCTACAATGAGCAGTTCTTC	CASSLIAGAYNEQFF
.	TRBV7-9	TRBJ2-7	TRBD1	TGTGCCAGCAGCCTGGGACAGGGGGCCGGGCAGTACTTC	CASSLGQGAGQYF
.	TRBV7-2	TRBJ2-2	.	TGTGCCAGCAGCTCAAGGACGGTTAGCACCGGGGAGCTGTTTTTT	CASSSRTVSTGELFF
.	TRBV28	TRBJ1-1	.	TGTGCCAGCAGTTTCAGGAACACTGAAGCTTTCTTT	CASSFRNTEAFF
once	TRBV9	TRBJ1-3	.	TGTGCCAGCAGCGTAGCTACGGCGAGCTCTGGAAACACCATATATTTT	CASSVATASSGNTIYF
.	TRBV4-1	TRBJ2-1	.	TGCGCCAGCAGCCAACGGACTGCCGGAGGGGTTGTGGAGCAGTTCTTC	CASSQRTAGGVVEQFF
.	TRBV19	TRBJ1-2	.	TGTGCCAGTAGTATAACCCCCCCAGGCTATGGCTACACCTTC	CASSITPPGYGYTF
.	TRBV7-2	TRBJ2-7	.	TGTGCCAGCAGCTTAGCGGGGGGTGGAAGCTACGAGCAGTACTTC	CASSLAGGGSYEQYF
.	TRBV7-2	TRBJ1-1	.	TGTGCCAGCAGCTTAAGTACGGGCATCACTGAAGCTTTCTTT	CASSLSTGITEAFF
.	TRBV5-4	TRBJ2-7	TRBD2	TGTGCCAGCAGCTTGGGGGTAGCGGGGCGTGAGCAGTACTTC	CASSLGVAGREQYF
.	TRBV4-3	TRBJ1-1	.	TGCGCCAGCAGCCAAGGGACTCAAACTGGAGCTTTCTTT	CASSQGTQTGAFF
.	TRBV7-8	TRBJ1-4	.	TGTGCCAGCAGCCTAAACATAGGGACCGGTCGGAAACTGTTTTTT	CASSLNIGTGRKLFF
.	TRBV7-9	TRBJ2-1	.	TGTGCCAGCAGCCCGGCCCAGAGGGGGGTATCGGATGAGCAGTTCTTC	CASSPAQRGVSDEQFF
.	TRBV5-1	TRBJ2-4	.	TGCGCCAGCAGCCCAATCACCGGGGCCAAAAACATTCAGTACTTC	CASSPITGAKNIQYF
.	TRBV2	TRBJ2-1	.	TGTGCCAGCACCATGCGTCGAAGCTCCTACAATGAGCAGTTCTTC	CASTMRRSSYNEQFF
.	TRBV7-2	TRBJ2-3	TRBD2	TGTGCCAGCAGCTCCGGGACTAGCGGGAACACAGATACGCAGTATTTT	CASSSGTSGNTDTQYF
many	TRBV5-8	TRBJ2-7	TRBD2	TGTGCCAGCAGCTTAACTAGCGCCTACTCCTACGAGCAGTACTTC	CASSLTSAYSYEQYF
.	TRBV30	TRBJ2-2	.	TGTGCCTGGGACGCTGGAACAGGGACCACCGGGGAGCTGTTTTTT	CAWDAGTGTTGELFF
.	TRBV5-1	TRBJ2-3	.	TGCGCCAGCAGCCCCGGACAGCCCTCAGATACGCAGTATTTT	CASSPGQPSDTQYF